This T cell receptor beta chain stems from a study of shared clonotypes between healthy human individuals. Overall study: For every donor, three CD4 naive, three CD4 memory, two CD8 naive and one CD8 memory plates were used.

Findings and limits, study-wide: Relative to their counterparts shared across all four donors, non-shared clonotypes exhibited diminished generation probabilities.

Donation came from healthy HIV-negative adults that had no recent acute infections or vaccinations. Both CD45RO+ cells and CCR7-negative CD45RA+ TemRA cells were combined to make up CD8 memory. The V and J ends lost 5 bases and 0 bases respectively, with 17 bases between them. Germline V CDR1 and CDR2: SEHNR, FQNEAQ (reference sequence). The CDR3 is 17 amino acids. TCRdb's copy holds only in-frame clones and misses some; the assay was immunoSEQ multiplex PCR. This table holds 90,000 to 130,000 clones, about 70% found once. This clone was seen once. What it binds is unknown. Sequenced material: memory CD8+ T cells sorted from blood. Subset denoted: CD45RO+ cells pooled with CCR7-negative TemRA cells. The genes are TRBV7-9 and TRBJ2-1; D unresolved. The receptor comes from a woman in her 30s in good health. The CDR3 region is CASSPALGNPSYNEQFF. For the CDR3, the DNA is TGTGCCAGCAGCCCCGCGTTAGGGAACCCCTCCTACAATGAGCAGTTCTTC.